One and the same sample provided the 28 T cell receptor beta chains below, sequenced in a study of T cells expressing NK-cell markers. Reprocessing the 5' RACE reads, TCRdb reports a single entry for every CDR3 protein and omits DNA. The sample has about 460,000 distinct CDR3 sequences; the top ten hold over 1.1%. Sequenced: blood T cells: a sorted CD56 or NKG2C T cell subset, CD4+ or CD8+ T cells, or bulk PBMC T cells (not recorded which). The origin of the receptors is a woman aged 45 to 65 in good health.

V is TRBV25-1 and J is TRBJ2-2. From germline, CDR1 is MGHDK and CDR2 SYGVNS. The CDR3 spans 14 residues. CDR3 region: CASSDAANTGELFF.

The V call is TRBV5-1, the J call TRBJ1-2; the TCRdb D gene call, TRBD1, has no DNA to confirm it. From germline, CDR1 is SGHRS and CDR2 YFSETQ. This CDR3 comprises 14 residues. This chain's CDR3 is CASSLLRQTYGYTF.

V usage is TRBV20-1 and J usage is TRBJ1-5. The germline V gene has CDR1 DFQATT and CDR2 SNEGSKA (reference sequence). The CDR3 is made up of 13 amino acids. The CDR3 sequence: CSARERVYQPQHF.

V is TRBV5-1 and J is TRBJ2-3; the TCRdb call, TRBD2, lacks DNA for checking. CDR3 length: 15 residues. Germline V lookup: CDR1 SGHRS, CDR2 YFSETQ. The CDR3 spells CASSLTGRETDTQYF.

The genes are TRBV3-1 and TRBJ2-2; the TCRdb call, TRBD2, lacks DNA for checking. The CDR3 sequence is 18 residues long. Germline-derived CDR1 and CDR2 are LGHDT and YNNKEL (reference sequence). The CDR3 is CASSRGLGGLAATGELFF.

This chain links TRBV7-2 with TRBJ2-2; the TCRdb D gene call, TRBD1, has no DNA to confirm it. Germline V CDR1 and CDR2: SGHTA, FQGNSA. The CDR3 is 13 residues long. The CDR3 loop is CASSRRGAGELFF.

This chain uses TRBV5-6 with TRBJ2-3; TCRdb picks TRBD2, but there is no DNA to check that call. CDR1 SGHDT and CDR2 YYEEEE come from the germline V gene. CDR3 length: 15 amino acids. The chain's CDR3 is CASSQGLANPDTQYF.

CDR3 sequence: CASSQEGVGGTSTDTQYF. This chain links TRBV4-2 with TRBJ2-3; the TCRdb D gene call, TRBD2, has no DNA to confirm it. The CDR3 is 18 amino acids. Germline CDR1 LGHNA, CDR2 YNFKEQ.

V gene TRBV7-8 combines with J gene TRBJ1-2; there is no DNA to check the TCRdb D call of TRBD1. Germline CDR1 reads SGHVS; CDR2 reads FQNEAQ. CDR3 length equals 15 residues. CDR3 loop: CASSRGRMIFYGYTF.

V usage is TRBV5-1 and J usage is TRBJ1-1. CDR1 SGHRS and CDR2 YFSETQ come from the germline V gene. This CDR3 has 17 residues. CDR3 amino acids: CASSLRRDGWENTEAFF.

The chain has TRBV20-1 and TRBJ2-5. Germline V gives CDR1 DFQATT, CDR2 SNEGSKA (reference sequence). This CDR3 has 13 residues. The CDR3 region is CSALGSWQETQYF.

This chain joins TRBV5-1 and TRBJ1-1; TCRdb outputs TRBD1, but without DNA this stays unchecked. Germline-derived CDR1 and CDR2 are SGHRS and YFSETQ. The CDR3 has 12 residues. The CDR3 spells CASSLGGGYAFF.

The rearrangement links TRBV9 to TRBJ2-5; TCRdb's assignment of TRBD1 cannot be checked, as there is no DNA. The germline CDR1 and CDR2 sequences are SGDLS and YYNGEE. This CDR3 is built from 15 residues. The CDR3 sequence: CASSVGGGGFETQYF. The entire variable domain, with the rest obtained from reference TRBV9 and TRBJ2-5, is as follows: DSGVTQTPKHLITATGQRVTLRCSPRSGDLSVYWYQQSLDQGLQFLIQYYNGEERAKGNILERFSAQQFPDLHSELNLSSLELGDSALYFCASSVGGGGFETQYFGPGTRLLVL.

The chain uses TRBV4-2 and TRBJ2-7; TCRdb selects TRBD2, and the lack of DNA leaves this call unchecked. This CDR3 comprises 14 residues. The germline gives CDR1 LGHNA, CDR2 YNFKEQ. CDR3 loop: CASTPGLASYEQYF.

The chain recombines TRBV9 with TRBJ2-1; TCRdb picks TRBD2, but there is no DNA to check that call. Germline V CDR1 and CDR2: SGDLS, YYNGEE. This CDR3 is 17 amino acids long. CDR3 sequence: CASSVTSTSGSHLEQFF.

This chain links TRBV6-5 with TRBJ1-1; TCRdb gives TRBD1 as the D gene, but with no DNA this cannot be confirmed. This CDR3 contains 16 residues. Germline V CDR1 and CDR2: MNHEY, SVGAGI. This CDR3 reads CASSGTGALSKPEAFF.

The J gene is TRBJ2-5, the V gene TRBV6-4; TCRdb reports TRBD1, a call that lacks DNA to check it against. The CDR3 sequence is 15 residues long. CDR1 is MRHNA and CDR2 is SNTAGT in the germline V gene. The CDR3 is CASSPLGQQQETQYF.

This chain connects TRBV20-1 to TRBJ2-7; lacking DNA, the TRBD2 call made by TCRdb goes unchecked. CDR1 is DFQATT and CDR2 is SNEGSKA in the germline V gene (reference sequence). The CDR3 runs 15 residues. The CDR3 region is CSARDWSLGSYEQYF.

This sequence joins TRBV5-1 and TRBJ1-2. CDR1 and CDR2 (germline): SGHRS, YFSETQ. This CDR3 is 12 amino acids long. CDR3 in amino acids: CASSLAEGTLTF.

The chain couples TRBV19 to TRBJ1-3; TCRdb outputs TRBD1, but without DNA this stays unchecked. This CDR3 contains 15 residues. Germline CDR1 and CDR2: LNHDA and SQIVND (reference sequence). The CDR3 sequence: CASRASPVSGNTIYF.

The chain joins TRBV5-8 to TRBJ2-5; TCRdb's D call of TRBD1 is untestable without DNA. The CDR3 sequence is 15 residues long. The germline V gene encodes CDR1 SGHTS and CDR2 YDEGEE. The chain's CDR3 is CASSGRTVGWETQYF.

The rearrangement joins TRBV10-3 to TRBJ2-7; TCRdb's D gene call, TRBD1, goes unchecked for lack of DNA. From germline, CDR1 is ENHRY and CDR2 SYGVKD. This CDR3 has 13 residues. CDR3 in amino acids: CAISTDRVHEQYF.

This CDR3 is CASISRGRVSYGYTF. The V and J genes are TRBV12-3 or TRBV12-4 and TRBJ1-2; TCRdb gives TRBD1 as the D gene, but with no DNA this cannot be confirmed. The CDR3 totals 15 residues.

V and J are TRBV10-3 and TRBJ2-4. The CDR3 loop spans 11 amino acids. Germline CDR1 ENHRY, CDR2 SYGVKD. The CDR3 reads CAISDRNIQYF.

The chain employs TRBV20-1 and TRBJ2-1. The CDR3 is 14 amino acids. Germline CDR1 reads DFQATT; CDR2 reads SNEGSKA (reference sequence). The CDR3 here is CSARDLNRYNEQFF.

CDR3 loop: CASSQELAGKAKNIQYF. The chain is built from TRBV3-1 and TRBJ2-4; the D call from TCRdb, TRBD2, cannot be confirmed without DNA. The CDR3 spans 17 residues. The germline V gene has CDR1 LGHDT and CDR2 YNNKEL (reference sequence).

This chain's CDR3 is CASSVAGGPLNEQFF. The chain recombines TRBV12-3 or TRBV12-4 with TRBJ2-1. The CDR3 contains 15 residues.

CDR3 sequence: CSAKSTSGPYNEQFF. This chain joins TRBV20-1 and TRBJ2-1; TCRdb proposes TRBD2, but this gene call is untestable without DNA. The length of the CDR3 is 15 residues. Per the germline V gene, CDR1 is DFQATT and CDR2 is SNEGSKA (reference sequence).